Included here is one T cell receptor beta chain sequence, with context. It has no known antigen specificity. No much larger clone exists at a distance of one base, and base qualities are not known. Library preparation was by the immunoSEQ multiplex PCR assay. The study's processing was this. To diagnose cytomegalovirus status from the catalog of TCR beta chain sequences, a statistical classification framework was built. TCRdb took over this immuneACCESS table, retaining in-frame rearrangements with V and J assigned. Such tables are incomplete; in checked studies, under half of the missing clones stem from an unresolved V gene, and the remainder is unexplained. Clonal size and the V and J genes are those of that table, whereas D and trimming came from the DNA. This sample is represented by approximately 230,000 clones; roughly 87% of them were singletons. The ten largest make up 12% of the sample.

This sample was included in a study of cytomegalovirus exposure and HLA in healthy donors (TCRdb year 2017). For context, the study as a whole: The roughly 650 repertoires of the first cohort and the 95 to 150 validation repertoires were produced on the same platform, according to a later analysis. The aim of the study was to test whether cataloging public T cell receptors could identify signatures of past pathogen exposure. A separate validation cohort of about 110 different subjects was used in addition to the roughly 720-subject first cohort. To predict cytomegalovirus infection status, the study combined high-throughput TCR immunosequencing, statistical association of individual TCRs with disease status, and machine learning. The paper as a whole reports these results and caveats: The validation cohort had no HLA typing available for a later analysis, so co-occurrence within that cohort was assessed over all 120 or so repertoires. It was suggested by the authors that the approach could potentially be generalized to other disease states and immunological phenotypes. Across donors, most TCR sequences were observed very rarely, whereas some public TCRs were present in many individuals. The classifier was reported to diagnose cytomegalovirus status with high specificity and sensitivity in both the original cohort and the validation cohort. Three of the identified cytomegalovirus-associated TCR beta chains were confirmed in vitro to be specific for cytomegalovirus antigens. In the study, 150 to 200 TCR beta chains were listed as associated with cytomegalovirus. Of the cluster scores, roughly 93% were above 0 in a later analysis, which found that TCRs clustered in the first cohort also tended to co-occur in the 90 to 150 validation repertoires.

Donors formed part of the validation cohort, which comprised approximately 130 subjects and was distinct from the first cohort of under 800 subjects. The material sequenced was PBMCs. This receptor was obtained from a man between 18 and 35 years old in good health and CMV-seropositive.

The DNA sequence is TGTGCCACCAGCAGATCGGACGGGTCCTACAATGAGCAGTTCTTC. The translation is CATSRSDGSYNEQFF. Here the chain combines TRBV15 and TRBJ2-1, with no D gene named confidently. The germline ends are 9 bases apart after V is trimmed by 2 bases and J by 1 base. As encoded in the germline V gene (reference sequence), CDR1 is LNHNV while CDR2 is YYDKDF. The CDR3, cysteine through phenylalanine, is 15 amino acids long. The read is trimmed to its CDR3 DNA, 45 bases read in frame from base 1.